This TCR beta chain comes out of a study of tumor and adjacent non-tumor tissue in lung cancer. The library came from three nested PCR rounds adapted from ARM-PCR protocols. From the multiplex PCR reads, TCRdb called clonotypes with MiXCR, one entry per CDR3 protein. This sample has some 68,000 distinct CDR3 sequences, with around 80% found just once. No cell sorting was done before RNA was extracted from the tissue. Distant lung tissue was collected more than 3 cm away from the tumor edge. The CDR3 has 12 residues. CDR1 and CDR2 (germline): SQVTM, ANQGSEA. A word on this clonotype: The junction departs from the called germline gene at one end, perhaps through a read error.

The source is a man aged 55 to 70 with non-small cell lung cancer. The sample was distant non-tumor lung tissue. This rearrangement joins TRBV29-1 to TRBJ2-1; D is ambiguous. The CDR3 DNA is TGCTGCGTCGACGGAAAGACCAATGAGCAGTTCTTC. Translated: CCVDGKTNEQFF.